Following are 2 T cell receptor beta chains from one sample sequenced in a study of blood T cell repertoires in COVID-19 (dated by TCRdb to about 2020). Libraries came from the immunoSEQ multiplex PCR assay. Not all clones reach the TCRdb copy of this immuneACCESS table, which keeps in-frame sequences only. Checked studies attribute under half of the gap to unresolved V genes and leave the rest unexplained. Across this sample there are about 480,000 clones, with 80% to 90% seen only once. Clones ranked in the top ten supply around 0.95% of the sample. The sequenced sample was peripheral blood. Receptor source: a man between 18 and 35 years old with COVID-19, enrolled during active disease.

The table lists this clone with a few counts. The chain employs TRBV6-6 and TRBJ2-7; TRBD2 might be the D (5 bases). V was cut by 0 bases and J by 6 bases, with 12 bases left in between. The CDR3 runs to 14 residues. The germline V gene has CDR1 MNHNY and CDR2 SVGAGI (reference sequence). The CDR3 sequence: CASSYSLQAAEQYF. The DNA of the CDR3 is TGTGCCAGCAGTTACTCGTTACAAGCGGCCGAGCAGTACTTC.

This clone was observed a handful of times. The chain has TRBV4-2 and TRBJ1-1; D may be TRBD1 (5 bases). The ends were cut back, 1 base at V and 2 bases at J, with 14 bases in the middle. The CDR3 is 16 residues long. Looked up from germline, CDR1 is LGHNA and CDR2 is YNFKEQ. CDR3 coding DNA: TGTGCCAGCAGCCAAGCTTCAAGAAGGGGTAACACTGAAGCTTTCTTT. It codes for CASSQASRRGNTEAFF.